This TCR beta chain was obtained from a study of human T cells and chemical hapten exposure. The time point: pre-sensitization, week 0. Treatment here: therapeutic diphenylcyclopropenone sensitization with weekly scalp DPC. TCRdb itself ran the RACE reads through MiXCR, one entry per CDR3 protein. The sample has more than 100,000 distinct CDR3 sequences, 13% seen once. The CDR3 extends over 14 amino acids. V was cut by 5 bases and J by 3 bases, with 11 bases left in between. This clonotype was observed many times. The source material was whole blood, sampled in connection with sensitization to the hapten diphenylcyclopropenone (DPC). This sequence joins TRBV12-3 or TRBV12-4 and TRBJ1-5; no clear D gene. The sequence was collected from a woman younger than 35 with alopecia areata. Some clones in this sample may be carry-over from other donors' samples. The CDR3 bases are TGTGCCAGCAGTCGGAGGGAAATCAATCAGCCCCAGCATTTT. Translating it yields CASSRREINQPQHF.